This is a list of T cell receptor beta chains from one sample in a study of identical twins. TCRdb used MiXCR to reprocess the 5' RACE reads, holding one entry per CDR3 protein. The sample carries 150,000 or so distinct CDR3 sequences, around 3.5% recorded once. The source material was memory T cells sorted from blood. These TCRs come from a man aged 18 to 30 in good health. CDR3s include the opening cysteine and the closing phenylalanine or tryptophan. The order of the fields is CDR3 DNA, CDR3 protein, D gene, J gene, clone size, V gene. The D gene is left open where the match is weak. Some rows mark clone size as missing; the rest say once, few, many or name a class of expanded clone.

DNA: TGTGCCAGCAGCTTGGTTCTACAGAGGGACACCGGGGAGCTGTTTTTT
CDR3: CASSLVLQRDTGELFF
D: .
J: TRBJ2-2
size: .
V: TRBV7-2

DNA: TGTGCCAGCAGTGATTGGGACAGCTACACCGGGGAGCTGTTTTTT
CDR3: CASSDWDSYTGELFF
D: TRBD1
J: TRBJ2-2
size: few
V: TRBV2

DNA: TGCAGTGCTCGGACTAGCGGGACGAACACCGGGGAGCTGTTTTTT
CDR3: CSARTSGTNTGELFF
D: TRBD2
J: TRBJ2-2
size: many
V: TRBV20-1

DNA: TGTGCCAGCAGCCCTGTAAGGAGCTCCTACGAGCAGTACTTC
CDR3: CASSPVRSSYEQYF
D: .
J: TRBJ2-7
size: many
V: TRBV28

DNA: TGTGCCAGCCAGGGGGCTAGCTTTAATGAGCAGTTCTTC
CDR3: CASQGASFNEQFF
D: TRBD1
J: TRBJ2-1
size: .
V: TRBV7-9

DNA: TGTGCCAGCAGCTTAGTCTCAACTGAAGCTTTCTTT
CDR3: CASSLVSTEAFF
D: .
J: TRBJ1-1
size: many
V: TRBV7-8

DNA: TGTGCCACCTGGGACCGTATGGCAGATACGCAGTATTTT
CDR3: CATWDRMADTQYF
D: .
J: TRBJ2-3
size: many
V: TRBV6-6

DNA: TGTGCCTGGAGTGTATGGGGTACGGACACTGAAGCTTTCTTT
CDR3: CAWSVWGTDTEAFF
D: .
J: TRBJ1-1
size: many
V: TRBV30

DNA: TGTGCCAGCAGCTTGGGGGTAGCGGGGGGGGATACGCAGTATTTT
CDR3: CASSLGVAGGDTQYF
D: TRBD2
J: TRBJ2-3
size: many
V: TRBV7-8

DNA: TGTGCCAGCAGCCGGGGCCGAGCGGGAGGATTAAATGAGCAGTTCTTC
CDR3: CASSRGRAGGLNEQFF
D: TRBD2
J: TRBJ2-1
size: many
V: TRBV16

DNA: TGCAGTCGCACGACAGGGTTAAATCAGCCCCAGCATTTT
CDR3: CSRTTGLNQPQHF
D: TRBD1
J: TRBJ1-5
size: .
V: TRBV20-1

DNA: TGTGCCAGCAGTGAAGTGGGGAGGGCTAACACTGAAGCTTTCTTT
CDR3: CASSEVGRANTEAFF
D: .
J: TRBJ1-1
size: many
V: TRBV6-1

DNA: TGTGCCAGCAGCGTAGCGGGAGGATCCACCGGGGAGCTGTTTTTT
CDR3: CASSVAGGSTGELFF
D: TRBD2
J: TRBJ2-2
size: many
V: TRBV9

DNA: TGTGCCAGCAGCTTAGGCGGCGGGAGACATCAAGAGACCCAGTACTTC
CDR3: CASSLGGGRHQETQYF
D: TRBD2
J: TRBJ2-5
size: many
V: TRBV7-7

DNA: TGTGCCTGGAGTATCGATGGGGCCTCGGGCTACACCTTC
CDR3: CAWSIDGASGYTF
D: .
J: TRBJ1-2
size: many
V: TRBV30

DNA: TGCGCCAGCAGCGTAAATGGGGGTCACAAGGACAATGAGCAGTTCTTC
CDR3: CASSVNGGHKDNEQFF
D: .
J: TRBJ2-1
size: many
V: TRBV5-1

DNA: TGTGCCAGTAGTACCCGGGACGGACTACGGGCTTTCTTT
CDR3: CASSTRDGLRAFF
D: .
J: TRBJ1-1
size: few
V: TRBV19

DNA: TGTGCCAGCAGCCCGACAGCGAACACTGAAGCTTTCTTT
CDR3: CASSPTANTEAFF
D: .
J: TRBJ1-1
size: many
V: TRBV3-1

DNA: TGCGCCAGCAGCCAAGTAGGGGGACTGCGAGGAGCTTTCTTT
CDR3: CASSQVGGLRGAFF
D: .
J: TRBJ1-1
size: many
V: TRBV4-1

DNA: TGTGCCATCAGTGAGTCGACTCGACAGACCTCGAAAGGCTACACCTTC
CDR3: CAISESTRQTSKGYTF
D: .
J: TRBJ1-2
size: many
V: TRBV10-3

DNA: TGTGCCAGCAGTCGAACAACCCCCCCCGGGGAGCTGTTTTTT
CDR3: CASSRTTPPGELFF
D: .
J: TRBJ2-2
size: many
V: TRBV6-1

DNA: TGTGCCAGCACACACCCGGGGGGCAGCTATGGCTACACCTTC
CDR3: CASTHPGGSYGYTF
D: .
J: TRBJ1-2
size: many
V: TRBV7-2

DNA: TGTGCCATCAGTGACCCAGGGGGGCGCGCGTTTGAAGGCTACACCTTC
CDR3: CAISDPGGRAFEGYTF
D: TRBD1
J: TRBJ1-2
size: many
V: TRBV10-3

DNA: TGTGCCACCAGTGATGGGGGGACGGTCTATGGCTACACCTTC
CDR3: CATSDGGTVYGYTF
D: .
J: TRBJ1-2
size: many
V: TRBV24-1

DNA: TGTGCCAGCAGCTTGGTGGTGGGGGCTCACACCGGGGAGCTGTTTTTT
CDR3: CASSLVVGAHTGELFF
D: .
J: TRBJ2-2
size: many
V: TRBV7-8

DNA: TGTGCCAGCAGCTCGTACCGGGACAGACCCTACGGTGAGCAGTTCTTC
CDR3: CASSSYRDRPYGEQFF
D: TRBD1
J: TRBJ2-1
size: many
V: TRBV7-6

DNA: TGCAGTTCCCAGAATGGGGGGACTCACCCCAATGAGCAGTTCTTC
CDR3: CSSQNGGTHPNEQFF
D: .
J: TRBJ2-1
size: many
V: TRBV20-1

DNA: TGTGCCAGCAGGCCCGGGACAGGGTCATACAATGAGCAGTTCTTC
CDR3: CASRPGTGSYNEQFF
D: TRBD1
J: TRBJ2-1
size: many
V: TRBV12-3/TRBV12-4

DNA: TGCGCCAGCGGTTCTAGCGGAAGTTCCTACGAGCAGTACTTC
CDR3: CASGSSGSSYEQYF
D: TRBD2
J: TRBJ2-7
size: few
V: TRBV5-1